The 5 T cell receptor beta chains listed next were all sequenced from one sample in a study of cytomegalovirus exposure and HLA in healthy donors (dated by TCRdb to the late 2010s). Library creation used the immunoSEQ multiplex PCR assay. For the multiplex PCR, a mixture combining 60 forward primers for TCR Vbeta segments and 13 reverse primers for TCR Jbeta segments was used. The table was pulled from immuneACCESS by TCRdb, which kept in-frame rearrangements only. Such tables lose some clones; where checked, under half of the loss comes from unresolved V genes, and the rest has no known cause. In all, the sample holds approximately 200,000 clones, and roughly 80% of those were seen once. The top ten clonotypes cover around 1.6% of the sample. The sequenced sample consisted of PBMCs. The source of these receptors is a woman under 30 in good health and CMV-seronegative.

This clone came up once. The chain links TRBV18 to TRBJ2-1, with 15 bases aligning to TRBD2. Germline V gene lookup returns CDR1 KGHSH and CDR2 LQKENI. Germline trimming cut 6 bases from V and 7 bases from J; bases unmatched to any gene: 7. This CDR3 spans 16 amino acids. The CDR3: CASSAAGLAGGNEQFF. The CDR3 DNA is TGTGCCAGCTCTGCCGCGGGACTAGCGGGGGGAAATGAGCAGTTCTTC.

The chain employs TRBV7-9 and TRBJ2-7; 7 positions match TRBD2. The ends lost 6 bases at V and 5 bases at J; junction bases unmatched: 13. Germline CDR1 and CDR2: SEHNR and FQNEAQ (reference sequence). The CDR3 loop spans 15 amino acids. The CDR3: CASRSRGRGVHEQYF. DNA for the CDR3: TGTGCCAGCAGATCAAGGGGCCGGGGGGTCCACGAGCAGTACTTC.

This clone has only a few counts. The junction departs from the called germline gene at one end, perhaps through a read error. This rearrangement joins TRBV7-7 to TRBJ2-1; TRBD2 aligns across 11 bases. Germline V gene sequence: CDR1 SSHAT, CDR2 FNYEAQ (reference sequence). The length of the CDR3 is 15 residues. The CDR3 spells CASSSTSGRGEEQFF. The CDR3 DNA is TGTGCTAGCAGCTCAACTAGCGGGAGAGGCGAGGAGCAGTTCTTC.

This clone turned up a few times. The chain couples TRBV27 to TRBJ1-1, with D possibly being TRBD1 (5 bases). The CDR3 sequence is 13 residues long. Trimming took off 8 bases at V and 5 bases at J, with 15 bases between the two ends. Germline-derived CDR1 and CDR2 are MNHEY and SMNVEV (reference sequence). The CDR3 loop reads CASGTSSTTEAFF. CDR3 in DNA: TGTGCCAGCGGGACTTCAAGTACGACTGAAGCTTTCTTT.

V gene TRBV6-6 combines with J gene TRBJ1-6; 10 bases fit TRBD1. The CDR3 has 15 amino acids. V gave up 5 bases and J gave up 7 bases; unmatched junction bases: 5. Germline V gene lookup returns CDR1 MNHNY and CDR2 SVGAGI (reference sequence). The DNA of the CDR3 is TGTGCCAGCAGTGAGGGACAGGGGACAAATTCACCCCTCCACTTT. It specifies CASSEGQGTNSPLHF.